The 13 T cell receptor beta chains below come from one sample, sequenced in a study of metastatic and nonmetastatic thyroid tumors. Treatment of any kind had been given to no patient before thyroid surgery. With MiXCR, TCRdb called clones anew from the PCR reads. This sample has 24,000 or so clones, with about an eighth found just once. The specimen sequenced was blood. The receptor source for this set is a female donor with papillary thyroid cancer or a benign thyroid nodule (not recorded which). Some clones in this sample may be carry-over from other donors' samples.

This clone is categorized as medium-sized (0.01 to 0.1%). The CDR3 nucleotides read TGTGCCAGCAGCTTAGACTACGAGCAGTACTTC. Translation gives CASSLDYEQYF. The chain recombines TRBV7-2 with TRBJ2-7; unclear D gene. V lost 1 base and J 3 bases, leaving 1 base between the germline ends. The CDR3 is 11 amino acids. CDR1 is SGHTA and CDR2 is FQGNSA in the germline V gene.

This clone was seen repeatedly, ten times or more. CDR3 in DNA: TGTGCCAGCAGGTCACAGGGGGTAGAGAATCAGCCCCAGCATTTT. This translates into CASRSQGVENQPQHF. The V gene is TRBV28, the J gene TRBJ1-5; 8 positions agree with TRBD1. The CDR3 is 15 amino acids. Trimming took 6 bases from V and 4 from J; bases not matched to a gene: 8. Germline V gene data show CDR1 as MDHEN and CDR2 as SYDVKM.

The chain couples TRBV11-3 to TRBJ2-2, with 7 bases matching TRBD2. Germline CDR1 is SGHNT and CDR2 is YENEEA. The trim removed 4 bases at V and 5 bases at J, leaving 4 bases unmatched. The CDR3 consists of 14 residues. The CDR3 DNA reads TGTGCCAGCAGCTCCGGGGGGACGACCGGGGAGCTGTTTTTT. Translated, it gives CASSSGGTTGELFF.

Many counts were recorded for this clone. V gene TRBV7-2 combines with J gene TRBJ2-5, with D possibly matching TRBD2 (5 bases). The ends were cut back, 5 bases at V and 5 bases at J, with 15 bases in the middle. The CDR3 extends over 14 amino acids. Germline V gene data show CDR1 as SGHTA and CDR2 as FQGNSA. CDR3 residues: CASSPRLRVETQYF. The CDR3, as DNA: TGTGCCAGCAGCCCACGGTTGCGGGTGGAGACCCAGTACTTC.

This clone occurred many times. The chain uses TRBV6-1 and TRBJ2-3, with 11 bases aligning to TRBD2. Trimming at V came to 6 bases and at J to 6 bases, leaving 5 bases not matched to a gene. The CDR3 spans 14 residues. Germline CDR1 reads MNHNS; CDR2 reads SASEGT. The CDR3 loop reads CASSLSGGVDTQYF. The DNA of the CDR3 is TGTGCCAGCAGCCTTAGCGGGGGGGTTGATACGCAGTATTTT.

On this clone: A much larger clone is a single base away; this may be a read error. V usage is TRBV4-1 and J usage is TRBJ2-6; 8 bases are shared with TRBD2. The CDR3 length is 20 residues. The V gene's germline CDR1 is MGHRA and CDR2 YSYEKL. The V gene end was trimmed by 1 base and the J gene end by 2 bases; junction bases not matched to a gene: 13. This chain's CDR3 is CASSQATAGRASPGANVLTF. In DNA, the CDR3 is TGCGCCAGCAGCCAAGCGACAGCCGGGAGGGCCAGCCCTGGGGCCAACGTCCTGACTTTC.

The table lists this clone with many counts. This chain connects TRBV30 to TRBJ1-6; D is perhaps TRBD1 (6 bases). This CDR3 is 14 amino acids long. V lost 0 bases and J lost 8, with 11 bases in between. In germline, CDR1 is GTSNPN, CDR2 SVGIG (reference sequence). Written as DNA, the CDR3 is TGTGCCTGGAGTGTGGGGGGCATTGATTCACCCCTCCACTTT. It is translated as CAWSVGGIDSPLHF.

This clone appeared many times. The same CDR3 is also encoded by other DNA sequences in this sample. The J gene is TRBJ1-6, the V gene TRBV24-1, with 7 positions matching TRBD1. The CDR3 spans 12 residues. CDR1 KGHDR and CDR2 SFDVKD come from the germline V gene. V lost 11 bases to trimming and J lost 9 bases; unmatched junction nucleotides: 6. The CDR3: CANPGGGSPLHF. In DNA, the CDR3 is TGTGCCAACCCAGGGGGTGGTTCACCCCTCCACTTT.

Concerning this clone itself: As the CDR3 is not closed by the conserved phenylalanine or tryptophan, this likely results from a read error. CDR3 region: CDRIFTGQAYEQYL. In DNA, the CDR3 is TGTGACCGCATCTTCACTGGACAAGCCTACGAGCAGTACTTA. The chain joins TRBV11-1 to TRBJ2-7; D may be TRBD1 (5 bases). Germline lookup yields CDR1 SGHAT and CDR2 FQDESV (reference sequence). The CDR3 sequence is 14 residues long.

There are many counts of this clone. The chain couples TRBV19 to TRBJ1-1, with D perhaps matching TRBD1 (5 bases). The germline V gene has CDR1 LNHDA and CDR2 SQIVND (reference sequence). The CDR3 loop spans 15 amino acids. V lost 5 bases and J lost 3, with 16 bases in between. The CDR3 bases are TGTGCCAGTAGTGGACGGCGGGAAGGGGACACTGAAGCTTTCTTT. Protein product: CASSGRREGDTEAFF.

This clone showed up many times. This chain uses TRBV6-1 with TRBJ1-2, with D possibly matching TRBD1 (6 bases). With 7 bases removed from V and 4 bases from J, the gap between germline ends came to 19 bases. CDR1 and CDR2 from the germline V gene are MNHNS and SASEGT. This CDR3 is built from 15 residues. The CDR3 spells CASTDRNRPFYGYTF. CDR3 in DNA: TGTGCCAGCACCGACAGGAACAGACCCTTCTATGGCTACACCTTC.

This clone was counted at least ten times. The genes are TRBV20-1 and TRBJ2-7; possibly TRBD1 for D (5 bases). The V and J ends lost 1 base and 10 bases respectively, with 17 bases between them. This CDR3 is 13 amino acids long. Germline-derived CDR1 and CDR2 are DFQATT and SNEGSKA (reference sequence). This CDR3 is CSARATLDSRQYF. The CDR3 coding sequence is TGCAGTGCTAGAGCCACCCTTGACAGCAGACAGTACTTC.

Concerning this clone: This likely comes from a read error, as the CDR3 has no conserved phenylalanine or tryptophan at its end. This chain links TRBV6-2 or TRBV6-3 with TRBJ2-7; D unresolved. Gene TRBJ2-1 matches the end of the DNA better, so the J call may be wrong. Germline V gene sequence: CDR1 MNHEY, CDR2 SVGEGT. The CDR3 loop spans 14 amino acids. CDR3 coding DNA: TGTGCCAGCACTTATGCCCAGGAAGTCTACGAGCAGTTCTTG. As protein: CASTYAQEVYEQFL.